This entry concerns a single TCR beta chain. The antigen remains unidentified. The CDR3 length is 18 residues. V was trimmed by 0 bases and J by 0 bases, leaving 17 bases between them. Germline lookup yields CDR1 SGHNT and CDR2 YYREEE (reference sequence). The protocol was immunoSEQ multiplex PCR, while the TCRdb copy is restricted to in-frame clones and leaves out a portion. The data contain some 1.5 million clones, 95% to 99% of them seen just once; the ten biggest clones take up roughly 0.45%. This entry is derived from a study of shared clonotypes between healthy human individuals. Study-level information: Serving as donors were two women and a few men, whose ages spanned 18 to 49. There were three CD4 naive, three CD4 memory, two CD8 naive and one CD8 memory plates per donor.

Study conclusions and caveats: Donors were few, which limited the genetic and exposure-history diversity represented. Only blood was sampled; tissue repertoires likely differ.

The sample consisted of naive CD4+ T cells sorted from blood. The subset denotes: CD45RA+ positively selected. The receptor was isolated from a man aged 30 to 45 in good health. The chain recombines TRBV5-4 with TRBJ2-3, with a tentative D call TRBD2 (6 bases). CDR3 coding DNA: TGTGCCAGCAGCTTGGCCGTTGGTGCGGGATCTAGCACAGATACGCAGTATTTT. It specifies CASSLAVGAGSSTDTQYF.